This TCR beta chain was sequenced in a study of Ad26.COV2.S vaccination and SARS-CoV-2 variants. In the study overall: This donor came from the COV1001 trial of Ad26.COV2.S. Intramuscular Ad26.COV2.S at 5x10^10 or 1x10^11 viral particles.

Concerning this clone: Its antigen remains unknown.

Study-level results: Total T cell responses may have been underestimated by the TCR breadth and depth analyses.

Clones were sequenced by immunoSEQ multiplex PCR, and TCRdb holds only the in-frame ones, with some missing. In the table there are roughly 420,000 clones, 85% to 90% of which are singletons. The treatment: roughly 18 received Ad26.COV2.S at low or high dose, single or two shots; roughly 5 received placebo; per-sample allocation not given. The study sampled participants on day 63 after the first vaccine or placebo injection. Trimming shortened V by 1 base and J by 3 bases, and 7 bases separated the two germline ends. Germline V gives CDR1 LNHNV, CDR2 YYDKDF (reference sequence). The CDR3 is 14 residues long.

This specimen consisted of peripheral blood, obtained in a trial of Ad26.COV2.S vaccine versus placebo. The sequence came from a person between 18 and 59 years old who received the Ad26.COV2.S COVID-19 vaccine or a placebo. The chain couples TRBV15 to TRBJ1-3; D possibly corresponds to TRBD1 (5 bases). The CDR3 nucleotides are TGTGCCACCAGCAGAGGAGGGGATGGAAACACCATATATTTT. Its protein product is CATSRGGDGNTIYF.